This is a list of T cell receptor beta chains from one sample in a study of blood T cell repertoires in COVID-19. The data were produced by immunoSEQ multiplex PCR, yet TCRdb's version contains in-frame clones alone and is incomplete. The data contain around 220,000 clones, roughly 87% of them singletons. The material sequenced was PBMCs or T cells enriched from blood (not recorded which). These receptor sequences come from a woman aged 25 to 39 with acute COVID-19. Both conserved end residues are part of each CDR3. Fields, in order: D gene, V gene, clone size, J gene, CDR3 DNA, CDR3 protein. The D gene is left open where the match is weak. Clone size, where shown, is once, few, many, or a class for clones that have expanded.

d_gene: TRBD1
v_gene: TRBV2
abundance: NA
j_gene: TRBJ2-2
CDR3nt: TGTGCCAGCAGCGGACAGGGGGGGACCGGGGAGCTGTTTTTT
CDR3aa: CASSGQGGTGELFF

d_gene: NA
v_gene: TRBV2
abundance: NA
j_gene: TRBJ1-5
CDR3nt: TGTGCCAGCAGTGAAGTAACAAGCAATCAGCCCCAGCATTTT
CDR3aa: CASSEVTSNQPQHF

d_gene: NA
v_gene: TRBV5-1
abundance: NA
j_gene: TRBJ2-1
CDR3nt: TGCGCCAGCAGCTTAGGGGGAGATCTCTACAATGAGCAGTTCTTC
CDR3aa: CASSLGGDLYNEQFF

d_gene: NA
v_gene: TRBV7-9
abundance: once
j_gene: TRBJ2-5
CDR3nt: TGTGCCAGCAGCTTAGCACTTCAGACCCAGTACTTC
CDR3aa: CASSLALQTQYF

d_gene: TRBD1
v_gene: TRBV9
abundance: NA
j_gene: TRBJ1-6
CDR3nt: TGTGCCAGCAGCGGGCGACAGGGCGGCTCACCCCTCCACTTT
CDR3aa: CASSGRQGGSPLHF

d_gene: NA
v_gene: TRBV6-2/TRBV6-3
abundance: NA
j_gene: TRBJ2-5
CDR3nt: TGTGCCAGCAGTGGACAGCGACAGGAAGAGACCCAGTACTTC
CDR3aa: CASSGQRQEETQYF

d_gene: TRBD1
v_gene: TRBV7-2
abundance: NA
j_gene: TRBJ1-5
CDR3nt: TGTGCCAGCAGCTTAGGATCAACAGGGGTCGGGCAGCCCCAGCATTTT
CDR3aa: CASSLGSTGVGQPQHF

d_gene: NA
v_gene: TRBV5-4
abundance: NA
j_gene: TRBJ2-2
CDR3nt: TGTGCCAGCAGCCTGCAGGGGAACACCGGGGAGCTGTTTTTT
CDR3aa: CASSLQGNTGELFF

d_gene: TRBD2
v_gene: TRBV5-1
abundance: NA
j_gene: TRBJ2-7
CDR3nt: TGCGCCAGCAGCCCGGGCGGGCGGGGGGCGATCAACGAGCAGTACTTC
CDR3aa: CASSPGGRGAINEQYF

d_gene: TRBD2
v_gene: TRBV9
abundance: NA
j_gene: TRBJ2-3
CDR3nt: TGTGCCAGCACAAGCGGGGGGTCCACAGATACGCAGTATTTT
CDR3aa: CASTSGGSTDTQYF

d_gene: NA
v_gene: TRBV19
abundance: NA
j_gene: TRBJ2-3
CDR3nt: TGTGCCAGTAGTATTCTGGACAGCCCCACAGATACGCAGTATTTT
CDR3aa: CASSILDSPTDTQYF

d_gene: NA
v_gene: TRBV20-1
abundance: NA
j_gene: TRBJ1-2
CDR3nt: TGCAGTGCTGGGCCGGATTCTCTCACCTTC
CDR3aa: CSAGPDSLTF

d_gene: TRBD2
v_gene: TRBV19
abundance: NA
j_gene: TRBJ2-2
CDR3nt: TGTGCCAGTAGACTAGCGGGAGGCGCCGGGGAGCTGTTTTTT
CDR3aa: CASRLAGGAGELFF

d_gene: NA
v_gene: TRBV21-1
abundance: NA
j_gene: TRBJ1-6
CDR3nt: TGTGCCAGCTCCGAAAAACTCAGGGAAGGATCACCCCTCCACTTT
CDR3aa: CASSEKLREGSPLHF

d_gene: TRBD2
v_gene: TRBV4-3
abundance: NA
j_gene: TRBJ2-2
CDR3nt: TGCGCCAGCAGCCAAAGATTACTAGCGGCTAACACCGGGGAGCTGTTTTTT
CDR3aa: CASSQRLLAANTGELFF

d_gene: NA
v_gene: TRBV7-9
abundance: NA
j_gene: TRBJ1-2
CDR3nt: TGTGCCAGCAGCCCCGAGGGCGGCTATGGCTACACCTTC
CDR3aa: CASSPEGGYGYTF

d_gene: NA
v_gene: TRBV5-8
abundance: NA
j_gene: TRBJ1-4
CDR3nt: TGTGCCAGCAGCCCCCCGGGACACCTTAATGAAAAACTGTTTTTT
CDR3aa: CASSPPGHLNEKLFF

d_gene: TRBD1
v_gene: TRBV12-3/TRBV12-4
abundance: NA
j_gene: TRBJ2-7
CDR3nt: TGTGCCAGCAGCCACAGGGGTCCCGAGCAGTACTTC
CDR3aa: CASSHRGPEQYF

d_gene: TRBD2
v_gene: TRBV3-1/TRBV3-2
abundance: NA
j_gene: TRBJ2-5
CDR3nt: TGTGCCAGAAGGGGGATGCGCATAGCGGGAGCTTGGGAGACCCAGTACTTC
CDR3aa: CARRGMRIAGAWETQYF

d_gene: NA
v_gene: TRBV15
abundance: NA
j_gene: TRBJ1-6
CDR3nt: TGTGCCACCAGCAGAGATGGCCGCTCCTATAATTCACCCCTCCACTTT
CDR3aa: CATSRDGRSYNSPLHF

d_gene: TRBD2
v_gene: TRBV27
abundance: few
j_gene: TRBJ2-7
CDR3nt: TGTGCCAGCAGTAGTTTATGGACTAGCGGGAGGGTCCACGAGCAGTACTTC
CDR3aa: CASSSLWTSGRVHEQYF

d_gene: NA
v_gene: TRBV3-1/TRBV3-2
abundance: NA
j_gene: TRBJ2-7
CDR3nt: TGTGCCAGCAGCCCTTGTGATACCAGGCTAGCCACCTACGAGCAGTACTTC
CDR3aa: CASSPCDTRLATYEQYF

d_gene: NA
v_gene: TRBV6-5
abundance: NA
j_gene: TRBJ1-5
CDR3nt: TGTGCCAGCAGCCTCGGGAGGGGCAATCAGCCCCAGCATTTT
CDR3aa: CASSLGRGNQPQHF

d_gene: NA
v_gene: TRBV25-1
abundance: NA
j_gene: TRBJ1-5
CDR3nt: TGTGCCAGCTGGGGGGATAAGGCCCAGCATTTT
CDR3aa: CASWGDKAQHF

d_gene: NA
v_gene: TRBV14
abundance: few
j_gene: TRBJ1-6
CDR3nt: TGTGCCAGCAGCCAGCTCCCAGGATCACCCCTCCACTTT
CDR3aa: CASSQLPGSPLHF

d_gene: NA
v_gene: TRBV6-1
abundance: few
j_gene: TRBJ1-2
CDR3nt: TGTGCCAGCAGTGAAAGAGGGAGGGATGGCTACACCTTC
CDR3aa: CASSERGRDGYTF

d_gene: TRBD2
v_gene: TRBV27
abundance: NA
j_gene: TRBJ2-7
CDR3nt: TGTGCCAGCAGTTTAAGCGGGGGGCCTACCGTCTTCTACGAGCAGTACTTC
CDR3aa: CASSLSGGPTVFYEQYF

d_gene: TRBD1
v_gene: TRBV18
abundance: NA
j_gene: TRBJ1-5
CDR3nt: TGTGCCAGCTCAACTCGGACAGGGGAACAGCCCCAGCATTTT
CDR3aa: CASSTRTGEQPQHF

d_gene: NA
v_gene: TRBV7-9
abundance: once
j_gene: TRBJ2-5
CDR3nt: TGTGCCAGCAGCCCCCCGGGGTCCTTCCAAGAGACCCAGTACTTC
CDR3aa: CASSPPGSFQETQYF

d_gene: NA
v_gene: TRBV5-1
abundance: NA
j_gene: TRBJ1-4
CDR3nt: TGCGCCAGCAGCTTGTCAGGTCAGGGAAATGAAAAACTGTTTTTT
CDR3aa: CASSLSGQGNEKLFF

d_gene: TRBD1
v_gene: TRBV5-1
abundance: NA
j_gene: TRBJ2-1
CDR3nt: TGCGCCAGCAGCAACCGTCCCGGGACAGGGACGGGGCAGTTCTTC
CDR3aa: CASSNRPGTGTGQFF

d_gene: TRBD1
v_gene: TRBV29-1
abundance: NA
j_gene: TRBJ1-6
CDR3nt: TGCAGCGTCGCGACGGGACAGGGGAGGCCCCTCCACTTT
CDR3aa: CSVATGQGRPLHF

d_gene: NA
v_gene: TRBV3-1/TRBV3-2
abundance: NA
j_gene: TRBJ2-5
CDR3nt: TGTGCCAGCAGCCAAGCCGCGACAGTTTTCCGAGAGACCCAGTACTTC
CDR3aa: CASSQAATVFRETQYF

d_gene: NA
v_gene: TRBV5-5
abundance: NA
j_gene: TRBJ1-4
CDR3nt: TGTGCCAGCAGCTGGACAGCAACTAATGAAAAACTGTTTTTT
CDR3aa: CASSWTATNEKLFF

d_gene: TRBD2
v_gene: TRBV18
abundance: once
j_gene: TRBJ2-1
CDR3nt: TGTGCCAGCCGGGGGACTAGCGGGATACCGGGGAATGAGCAGTTCTTC
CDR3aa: CASRGTSGIPGNEQFF

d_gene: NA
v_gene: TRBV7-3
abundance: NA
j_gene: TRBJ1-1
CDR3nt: TGTGCCAGCAGCAGCGCTCCGAACACTGAAGCTTTCTTT
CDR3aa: CASSSAPNTEAFF

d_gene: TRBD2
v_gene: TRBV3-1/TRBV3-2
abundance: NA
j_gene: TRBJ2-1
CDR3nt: TGTGCCAGCAGCCAAGATCAAGGGACTAGCGGGATCAATGAGCAGTTCTTC
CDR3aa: CASSQDQGTSGINEQFF

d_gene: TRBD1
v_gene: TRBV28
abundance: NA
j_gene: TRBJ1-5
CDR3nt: TGTGCCAGTCAACAGGGGGCGTATCAGCCCCAGCATTTT
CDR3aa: CASQQGAYQPQHF

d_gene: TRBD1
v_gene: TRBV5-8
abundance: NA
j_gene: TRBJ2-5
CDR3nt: TGTGCCAGCAGCTTGGGAATGACAGGGGTCCAAGAGACCCAGTACTTC
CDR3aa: CASSLGMTGVQETQYF

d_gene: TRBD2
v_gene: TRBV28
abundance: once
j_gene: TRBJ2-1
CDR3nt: TGTGCCAGCAGGCCTCCCGGGACTAGCGGGGGGGCCAGGGGTGAGCAGTTCTTC
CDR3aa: CASRPPGTSGGARGEQFF

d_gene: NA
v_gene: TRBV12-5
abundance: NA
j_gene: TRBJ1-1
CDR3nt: TGTGCTAGTGGTTTGGTAGTGGCGGGGGGTGCCACTGAAGCTTTCTTT
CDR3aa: CASGLVVAGGATEAFF

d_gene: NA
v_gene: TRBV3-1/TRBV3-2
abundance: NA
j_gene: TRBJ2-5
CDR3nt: TGTGCCAGCAGCCAAGAGAGCACGAGAGGGACCCAGTACTTC
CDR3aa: CASSQESTRGTQYF

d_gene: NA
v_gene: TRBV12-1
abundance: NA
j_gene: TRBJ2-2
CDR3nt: TGTGCCAGCAGCCGGGTGGACAGGGAATCCGGGGAGCTGTTTTTT
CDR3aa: CASSRVDRESGELFF

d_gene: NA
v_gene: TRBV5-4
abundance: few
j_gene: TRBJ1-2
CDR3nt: TGTGCCAGCAGCTTTGGGCCCAGGATGGGCTATGGCTACACCTTC
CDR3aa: CASSFGPRMGYGYTF